This T cell receptor (beta chain) was identified in a study of cytomegalovirus exposure and HLA in healthy donors. Assay used: immunoSEQ multiplex PCR; TCRdb lists only in-frame clones, some missing. The profile shows roughly 220,000 clones, 65% to 85% of them singletons. Broader study findings: The study put some 150 TCR beta chains on its list as cytomegalovirus-associated. Some public TCRs appeared in many individuals, while most sequences were rare.

Trimming took 5 bases from V and 7 from J, leaving 15 bases between them. CDR3 length: 14 residues. The germline CDR1 and CDR2 sequences are MNHEY and SMNVEV (reference sequence). Worth noting for this clone: No antigen is known for it.

The receptor comes from a woman in her thirties in good health and CMV-seropositive. V and J are TRBV27 and TRBJ1-5; D is perhaps TRBD1 (5 bases). The sequenced sample was PBMCs. DNA of the CDR3: TGTGCCAGCAGTCAGGGAGGATCGGGGCAGCCCCAGCATTTT. Protein product: CASSQGGSGQPQHF.